This T cell receptor beta chain came from a study of blood T cell repertoires in COVID-19. Study-level information: Spain, Italy and the United States supplied samples that represented acute and convalescent COVID-19. T cells, B-cell-depleted T cells, or PBMCs supplied cDNA or gDNA.

As handled by the study authors: Amplifying reference gene primers gave estimates of nucleated cell counts. The repertoire was sequenced with immunoSEQ multiplex PCR; TCRdb's copy has only in-frame clones and lacks some. The V and J calls and the clone size are those of that table, but D and trimming were determined from the DNA. Of over 150,000 clones in the sample, around 90% are singletons; the top ten hold 2% to 2.5%. From germline, CDR1 is LNHDA and CDR2 SQIVND (reference sequence). V shed 6 bases and J 3 bases; nucleotides not matched to a gene: 2. The CDR3 runs to 13 residues. The clonotype was recovered from a man between 45 and 60 years old who had recovered from COVID-19. The chain combines TRBV19 with TRBJ2-7; 10 nucleotides match TRBD2. Sample: peripheral blood. CDR3 bases: TGTGCCAGTAGCCTAGCGGGGGACTACGAGCAGTACTTC. Encoded protein: CASSLAGDYEQYF.